This T cell receptor (beta chain) comes out of a study of vaccination effects on CD4 cells after COVID-19. Details on this clone: Its cognate antigen is unknown.

Clones were read by immunoSEQ multiplex PCR, and TCRdb kept only the in-frame ones, dropping some. Of fewer than 15,000 clones detected, around 73% appear once; the ten largest clones hold around 34%. Antigen-specific CD4+ T cells expanded by the ViraFEST assay with viral peptide pools were then sequenced. Upon completion of about ten days in culture, CD4+ T cells were isolated. Their SARS-CoV-2 infection, verified by PCR, occurred between March and December 2020. Participants were given two doses of BNT162b2 or mRNA-1273 vaccine. The CDR3 runs to 14 residues. Trimming took off 7 bases at V and 4 bases at J, with 16 bases between the two ends. From germline, CDR1 is LNHDA and CDR2 SQIVND (reference sequence).

Material: CD4+ T cells from PBMCs cultured with HCoV-NL63 spike peptides, obtained after COVID-19 vaccination. The receptor was isolated from a human donor who had a prior SARS-CoV-2 infection. V usage is TRBV19 and J usage is TRBJ1-2; D gene uncertain. The CDR3 protein is CASTTDPPFYGYTF. CDR3 DNA: TGTGCCAGTACCACGGACCCTCCCTTCTATGGCTACACCTTC.